This T cell receptor beta chain comes out of a study of T-cell memory formation after mild COVID-19. Study summary: TCR clusters were mostly donor specific.

Study-wide points: Pre-infection memory harbored some responding clones, suggesting cross-reactive memory joined. Contracting clones from day 15 to 85 showed balanced CD4/CD8; later expanders favored CD4+.

The 5'RACE method, run with constant-segment primers, produced TCR alpha and TCR beta cDNA libraries (carrying sample barcodes and UMIs). TCRdb itself ran the 5' RACE reads through MiXCR, one entry per CDR3 protein. The table has under 350,000 distinct CDR3 sequences, about a sixth seen once. Germline CDR1 MNHEY, CDR2 SVGAGI. V was clipped by 6 bases and J by 6 bases, with 17 bases between them. The CDR3 has 14 residues. Concerning this clonotype: Its antigen is undetermined.

The TCR sequence derives from a man in his late teens or twenties who had mild COVID-19 (a few samples of this study predate the infection). Cell type and time point are not known. Sequenced sample: PBMCs or a T cell subset sorted from them (not recorded which). This sequence joins TRBV6-5 and TRBJ1-1, with D possibly matching TRBD1 (5 bases). The DNA of the CDR3 is TGTGCCAGCAGATGGGGAGGGGAACTCGCTGAAGCTTTCTTT. It specifies CASRWGGELAEAFF.